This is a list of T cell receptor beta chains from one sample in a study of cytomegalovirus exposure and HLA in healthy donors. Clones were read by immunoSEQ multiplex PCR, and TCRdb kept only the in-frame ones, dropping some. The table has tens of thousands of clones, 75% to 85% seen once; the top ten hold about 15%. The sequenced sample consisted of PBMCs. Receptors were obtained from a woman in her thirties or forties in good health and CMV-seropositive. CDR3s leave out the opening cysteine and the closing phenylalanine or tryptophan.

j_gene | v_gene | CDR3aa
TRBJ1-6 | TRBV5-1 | ASSLAGGAISYNSPLH
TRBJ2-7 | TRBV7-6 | ASSLTGVSSEQY
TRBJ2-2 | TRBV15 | ATSRGDTTGTGELF
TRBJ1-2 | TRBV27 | ASSFSFTGTGNGYT
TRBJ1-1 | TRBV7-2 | ASSPYLNTEAF
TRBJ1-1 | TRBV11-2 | ASSEAHFEAF
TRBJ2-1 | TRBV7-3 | ASSPRGSYNEQF
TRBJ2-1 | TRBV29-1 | SVGQIYNEQF
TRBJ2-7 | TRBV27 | ASSLSVTGGYEQY
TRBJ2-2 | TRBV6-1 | ASSVGRANTGELF
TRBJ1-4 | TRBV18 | ASSARGGNNEKLF
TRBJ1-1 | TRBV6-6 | ASSYSTGGADTEAF
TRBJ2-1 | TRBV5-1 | ASSPTGQGNNEQF
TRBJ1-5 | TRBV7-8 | ASSPRAGQKINQPQH
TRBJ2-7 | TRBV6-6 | ASSFSGTRYYEQY
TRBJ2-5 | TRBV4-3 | ASSQDQAAGQETQY
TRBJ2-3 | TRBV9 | ASSFGLAGGTDTQY
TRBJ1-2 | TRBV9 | ASSEFSQGQNYT